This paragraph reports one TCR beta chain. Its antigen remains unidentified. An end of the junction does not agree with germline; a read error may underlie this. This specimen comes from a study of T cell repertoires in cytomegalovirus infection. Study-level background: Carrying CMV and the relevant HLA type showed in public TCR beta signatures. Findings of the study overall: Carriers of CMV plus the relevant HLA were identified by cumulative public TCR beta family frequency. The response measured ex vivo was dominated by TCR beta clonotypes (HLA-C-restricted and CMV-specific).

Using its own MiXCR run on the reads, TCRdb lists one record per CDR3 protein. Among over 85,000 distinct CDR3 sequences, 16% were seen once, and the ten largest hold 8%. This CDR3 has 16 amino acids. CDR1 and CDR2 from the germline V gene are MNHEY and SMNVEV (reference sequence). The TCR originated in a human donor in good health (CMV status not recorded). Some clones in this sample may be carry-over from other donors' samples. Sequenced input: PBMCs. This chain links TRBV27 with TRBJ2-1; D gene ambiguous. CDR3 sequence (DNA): TGTGCCAGCAGCCTCGAAGGACCCCGGACGTACAATGCGCAGTTCTTC. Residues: CASSLEGPRTYNAQFF.